These 24 T cell receptor beta chains were all obtained from the same sample, sequenced in a study of metastatic and nonmetastatic thyroid tumors. Every patient underwent thyroid surgery untreated. MiXCR re-clonotyped the PCR reads for TCRdb. The top ten hold about an eighth of the sample, which has 7,000 or so clones, roughly 32% seen once. The sequenced sample consisted of adjacent normal tissue. All receptors derive from a female donor with papillary thyroid cancer or a benign thyroid nodule (not recorded which). Some clones in this sample may be carry-over from other donors' samples.

The chain links TRBV20-1 to TRBJ2-1; the match to TRBD2 covers 13 bases. CDR3 length: 14 residues. Germline values: CDR1 DFQATT, CDR2 SNEGSKA (reference sequence). The V and J ends lost 1 base and 10 bases, in that order; junction bases with no gene match: 4. CDR3 bases: TGCAGTGCTAGAGGGACTAGCGGGAGAGCAGAGCAGTTCTTC. It encodes CSARGTSGRAEQFF.

This chain uses TRBV7-9 with TRBJ2-6, with D uncertain. Trimming removed 5 bases at V and 4 bases at J, with 9 bases between. Per germline, CDR1 SEHNR and CDR2 FQNEAQ (reference sequence). The CDR3 sequence is 14 residues long. CDR3 DNA sequence: TGTGCCAGCAGCCCCGTAATGGGGGCCAACGTCCTGACTTTC. This gives the protein CASSPVMGANVLTF.

CDR3 in DNA: TGCAGTGGTGGGTTAGCGGATTACCAAGAGACCCAGTACTTC. This encodes CSGGLADYQETQYF. This chain joins TRBV20-1 and TRBJ2-5; D may be TRBD2 (6 bases). CDR3 length equals 14 residues. The germline CDR1 and CDR2 sequences are DFQATT and SNEGSKA (reference sequence). Trimming stripped 7 bases from V and 0 bases from J, with 15 bases between.

This clone is medium-sized in the sample. The chain carries TRBV20-1 and TRBJ1-5; D is unresolved. Germline V gene lookup returns CDR1 DFQATT and CDR2 SNEGSKA (reference sequence). This CDR3 comprises 14 residues. V lost 5 bases to trimming and J lost 0 bases, with 11 bases between them. CDR3 DNA sequence: TGCAGTGCTGAACAGAGTTATAGCAATCAGCCCCAGCATTTT. Translation: CSAEQSYSNQPQHF.

V gene TRBV20-1 combines with J gene TRBJ1-1; the D is unclear. The CDR3 totals 14 residues. Trimming took 5 bases from V and 3 from J, leaving 16 bases between them. CDR1 is DFQATT, CDR2 SNEGSKA, per germline (reference sequence). This CDR3 reads CSAPKVADHTEAFF. CDR3 DNA: TGCAGTGCTCCCAAGGTGGCCGACCACACTGAAGCTTTCTTT.

The V gene is TRBV20-1, the J gene TRBJ2-4; D may be TRBD2 (6 bases). Germline V lookup: CDR1 DFQATT, CDR2 SNEGSKA (reference sequence). V lost 3 bases and J 0 bases, leaving 12 bases between the germline ends. CDR3 length: 15 amino acids. The CDR3 DNA sequence: TGCAGTGCTAGGAGCGGGCTACTAGCCAAAAACATTCAGTACTTC. Translation gives CSARSGLLAKNIQYF.

The chain carries TRBV14 and TRBJ1-1; a possible D gene is TRBD1 (5 bases). CDR3 size: 17 residues. V lost 2 bases and J 0 bases, leaving 16 bases between the germline ends. Germline lookup yields CDR1 SGHDN and CDR2 FVKESK. CDR3 in DNA: TGTGCCAGCAGCCAATCTACCTGGGGACCCATGAACACTGAAGCTTTCTTT. Its translation is CASSQSTWGPMNTEAFF.

This clone came up many times. V usage is TRBV12-3 or TRBV12-4 and J usage is TRBJ1-2; 8 bases match TRBD1. V trimming: 6 bases; J trimming: 5 bases; junction bases outside the gene matches: 5. CDR3 length: 13 residues. The CDR3 DNA is TGTGCCAGCAGCCCAGACAGGGGTTATGGCTACACCTTC. Translation: CASSPDRGYGYTF.

This chain links TRBV6-2 or TRBV6-3 with TRBJ2-2; D is unresolved. Looked up from germline, CDR1 is MNHEY and CDR2 is SVGEGT. The V end lost 0 bases, the J end lost 6 bases, and 8 bases lay between the germline ends. The CDR3 covers 14 residues. The CDR3 DNA reads as TGTGCCAGCAGTTACTCTCGACCGGCCGGGGAGCTGTTTTTT. It encodes CASSYSRPAGELFF.

On this clone itself: One junction end disagrees with the germline gene, perhaps due to a read error. V gene TRBV6-1 combines with J gene TRBJ2-6, with D hard to call. Germline CDR1 is MNHNS and CDR2 is SASEGT. CDR3 length: 14 amino acids. CDR3 residues: CASSRVSGSNVLTF. CDR3 DNA sequence: TGTGCCAGCAGTCGAGTATCTGGGTCCAACGTCCTGACTTTC.

The chain uses TRBV27 and TRBJ2-7; 9 nucleotides line up with TRBD1. J lost 1 base, V lost 5 bases, and 9 bases had no gene match. The CDR3 is 16 residues long. CDR1 and CDR2 (germline): MNHEY, SMNVEV (reference sequence). The CDR3: CASSPGTGSLSYEQYF. The DNA of the CDR3 is TGTGCCAGCAGTCCCGGGACAGGGTCCCTTTCCTACGAGCAGTACTTC.

CDR3 in DNA: TGTGCCAGCAGCTTAGATGCGGTCTGGGGCGAGCAGTACTTC. Amino acid sequence: CASSLDAVWGEQYF. This chain links TRBV11-3 with TRBJ2-7; D call uncertain. The CDR3 is 14 residues long. Deletions cut 0 bases from V and 6 bases from J, with 12 bases between. Germline CDR1 and CDR2: SGHNT and YENEEA.

The chain links TRBV28 to TRBJ2-2; 8 bases match TRBD2. Germline V lookup: CDR1 MDHEN, CDR2 SYDVKM. The V gene end was trimmed by 6 bases and the J gene end by 2 bases; junction bases not matched to a gene: 5. The CDR3 contains 15 residues. CDR3 loop: CASSFGGGNTGELFF. The CDR3 DNA is TGTGCCAGCAGCTTCGGGGGGGGTAACACCGGGGAGCTGTTTTTT.

This clone rates as medium-sized (0.01 to 0.1%). V gene TRBV6-1 combines with J gene TRBJ1-5; tentative D call: TRBD1 (6 bases). Germline lookup yields CDR1 MNHNS and CDR2 SASEGT. This CDR3 region has 15 residues. The V end lost 8 bases, the J end lost 5 bases, and 19 bases lay between the germline ends. The CDR3 protein is CASLGEGVRYQPQHF. CDR3 nucleotide sequence: TGTGCCAGCCTCGGAGAGGGGGTTCGGTATCAGCCCCAGCATTTT.

Notes on this clone: One end of the junction does not line up with germline, which may come from a read error. The chain joins TRBV28 to TRBJ2-5; D is ambiguous. The germline CDR1 and CDR2 sequences are MDHEN and SYDVKM. The CDR3 spans 14 residues. The CDR3 DNA reads as TGTGCCAGCATCTCACCGGTACAGCAAGAGAACCAGTACTTC. Amino acid sequence: CASISPVQQENQYF.

This clone was counted between two and nine times. The chain joins TRBV9 to TRBJ2-1, with 12 bases fitting TRBD2. The CDR3 has 17 amino acids. Germline CDR1 and CDR2: SGDLS and YYNGEE. Trimming at V came to 4 bases and at J to 8 bases, leaving 13 bases not matched to a gene. The CDR3 DNA reads TGTGCCAGCAGCCATCAACTGACTAGCGGGAGCGTGGATGAGCAGTTCTTC. Its protein is CASSHQLTSGSVDEQFF.

The chain carries TRBV5-1 and TRBJ2-3; TRBD1 might be the D (6 bases). Looked up from germline, CDR1 is SGHRS and CDR2 is YFSETQ. This CDR3 spans 13 amino acids. The V end lost 4 bases, the J end lost 6 bases, and 12 bases lay between the germline ends. CDR3 DNA sequence: TGCGCCAGCAGCCTACAGGGTTGGGATACGCAGTATTTT. Its translation is CASSLQGWDTQYF.

The table lists this clone with many counts. The chain employs TRBV4-1 and TRBJ2-1, with D maybe TRBD1 (5 bases). The CDR3 runs to 14 residues. Trimming shortened V by 3 bases and J by 1 base, and 7 bases separated the two germline ends. Germline-derived CDR1 and CDR2 are MGHRA and YSYEKL. CDR3 amino acids: CASSHQGSYNEQFF. DNA of the CDR3: TGCGCCAGCAGCCACCAGGGATCCTACAATGAGCAGTTCTTC.

This clone was recorded a few times. This chain connects TRBV19 to TRBJ1-2; TRBD1 is a possible D gene (5 bases). The CDR3 is 13 residues long. CDR1 is LNHDA and CDR2 is SQIVND in the germline V gene (reference sequence). With 3 bases removed from V and 5 bases from J, the gap between germline ends came to 10 bases. CDR3 DNA: TGTGCCAGTAGTATTGGGGGATTATATGGCTACACCTTC. Residues: CASSIGGLYGYTF. Filled out from reference TRBV19 and TRBJ1-2, the complete variable domain reads DGGITQSPKYLFRKEGQNVTLSCEQNLNHDAMYWYRQDPGQGLRLIYYSQIVNDFQKGDIAEGYSVSREKKESFPLTVTSAQKNPTAFYLCASSIGGLYGYTFGSGTRLTVV.

The rearrangement links TRBV14 to TRBJ2-1, with 8 positions matching TRBD2. The ends lost 2 bases at V and 3 bases at J; junction bases unmatched: 3. The CDR3 is 15 residues long. The germline CDR1 and CDR2 sequences are SGHDN and FVKESK. CDR3: CASSQLAGIYNEQFF. CDR3 in DNA: TGTGCCAGCAGCCAATTAGCGGGAATCTACAATGAGCAGTTCTTC.

V gene TRBV6-5 combines with J gene TRBJ1-6; TRBD1 is a possible D gene (5 bases). The CDR3 covers 15 residues. Germline CDR1 is MNHEY and CDR2 is SVGAGI. Trimming shortened V by 2 bases and J by 9 bases, and 14 bases separated the two germline ends. CDR3: CASSYGGAFGSPLHF. CDR3 nucleotides: TGTGCCAGCAGTTACGGAGGGGCGTTCGGTTCACCCCTCCACTTT.

This clone was counted between two and nine times. The V and J genes are TRBV6-1 and TRBJ1-2, with 8 bases matching TRBD1. The trim removed 2 bases at V and 4 bases at J, leaving 6 bases unmatched. CDR1 is MNHNS, CDR2 SASEGT, per germline. The CDR3 loop spans 15 amino acids. CDR3 nucleotides: TGTGCCAGCAGTGAACAGGGGGCCCTTTTCTATGGCTACACCTTC. Its translation is CASSEQGALFYGYTF.

J is TRBJ2-7 and V is TRBV28, with TRBD1 identical over 7 bases. The length of the CDR3 is 13 residues. The junction had 4 bases not matched to a gene; V was cut back by 3 bases and J by 5 bases. Germline V gene lookup returns CDR1 MDHEN and CDR2 SYDVKM. The CDR3 loop is CASSLRTGHEQYF. The CDR3 nucleotides are TGTGCCAGCAGTTTGAGGACAGGCCACGAGCAGTACTTC.

In its sample, this clone is medium-sized. V and J are TRBV27 and TRBJ1-4; 8 bases are a match to TRBD1. J lost 0 bases, V lost 3 bases, and 15 bases had no gene match. Germline CDR1 reads MNHEY; CDR2 reads SMNVEV (reference sequence). The CDR3 length is 20 residues. CDR3 residues: CASSFSPFRTGTATNEKLFF. In DNA form, the CDR3 reads TGTGCCAGCAGTTTTTCCCCCTTTCGGACAGGGACTGCAACTAATGAAAAACTGTTTTTT.